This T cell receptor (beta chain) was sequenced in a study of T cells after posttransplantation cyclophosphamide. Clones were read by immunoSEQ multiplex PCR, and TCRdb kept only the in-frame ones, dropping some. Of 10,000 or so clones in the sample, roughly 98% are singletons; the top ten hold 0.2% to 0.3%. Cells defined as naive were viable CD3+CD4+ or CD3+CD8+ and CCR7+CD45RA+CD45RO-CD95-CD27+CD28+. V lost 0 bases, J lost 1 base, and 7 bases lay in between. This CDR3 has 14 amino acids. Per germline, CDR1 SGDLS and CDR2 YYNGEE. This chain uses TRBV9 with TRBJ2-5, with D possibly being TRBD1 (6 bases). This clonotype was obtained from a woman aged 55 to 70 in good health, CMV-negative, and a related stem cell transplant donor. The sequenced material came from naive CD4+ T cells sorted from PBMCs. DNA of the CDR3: TGTGCCAGCAGCGTAGACAGGGTCCAAGAGACCCAGTACTTC. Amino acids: CASSVDRVQETQYF. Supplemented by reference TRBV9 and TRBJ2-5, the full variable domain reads DSGVTQTPKHLITATGQRVTLRCSPRSGDLSVYWYQQSLDQGLQFLIQYYNGEERAKGNILERFSAQQFPDLHSELNLSSLELGDSALYFCASSVDRVQETQYFGPGTRLLVL.